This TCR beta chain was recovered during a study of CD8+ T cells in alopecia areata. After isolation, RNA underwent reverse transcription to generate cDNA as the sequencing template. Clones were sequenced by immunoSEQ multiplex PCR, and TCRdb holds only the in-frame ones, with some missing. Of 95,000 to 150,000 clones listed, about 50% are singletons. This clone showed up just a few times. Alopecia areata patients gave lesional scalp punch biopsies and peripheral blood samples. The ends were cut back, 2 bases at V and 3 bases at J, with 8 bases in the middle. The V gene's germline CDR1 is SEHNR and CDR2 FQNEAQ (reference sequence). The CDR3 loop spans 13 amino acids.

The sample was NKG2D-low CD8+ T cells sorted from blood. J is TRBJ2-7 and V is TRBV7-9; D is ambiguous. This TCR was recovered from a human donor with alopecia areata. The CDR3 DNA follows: TGTGCCAGCAGCTTAAGGGTTGGCTACGAGCAGTACTTC. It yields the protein CASSLRVGYEQYF.